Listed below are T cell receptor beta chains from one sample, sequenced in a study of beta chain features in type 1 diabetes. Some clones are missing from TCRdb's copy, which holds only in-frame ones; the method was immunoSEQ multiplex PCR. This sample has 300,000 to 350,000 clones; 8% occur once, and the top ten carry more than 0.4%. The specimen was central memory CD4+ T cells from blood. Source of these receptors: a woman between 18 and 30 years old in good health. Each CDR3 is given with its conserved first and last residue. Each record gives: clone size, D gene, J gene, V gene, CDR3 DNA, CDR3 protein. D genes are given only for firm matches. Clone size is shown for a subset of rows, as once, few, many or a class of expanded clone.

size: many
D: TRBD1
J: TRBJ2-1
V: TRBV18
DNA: TGTGCCAGCTCACCGGGACAGGGCTACAATGAGCAGTTCTTC
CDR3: CASSPGQGYNEQFF

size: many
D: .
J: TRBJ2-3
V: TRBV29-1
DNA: TGCAGCGTTGTCGGTGTGGGGGGGCGAAACACAGATACGCAGTATTTT
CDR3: CSVVGVGGRNTDTQYF

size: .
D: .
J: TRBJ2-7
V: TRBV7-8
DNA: TGTGCCAGCAGCTTAGGGCGGAGGGGTTACGAGCAGTACTTC
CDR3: CASSLGRRGYEQYF

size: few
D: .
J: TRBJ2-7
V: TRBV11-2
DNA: TGTGCCAGCAGCTTAAAGTCGGGAACCTACGAGCAGTACTTC
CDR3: CASSLKSGTYEQYF

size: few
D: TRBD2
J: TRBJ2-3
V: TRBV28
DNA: TGTGCCAGCAGTTTACTAGCGGGAGGGCCGGATACGCAGTATTTT
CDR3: CASSLLAGGPDTQYF

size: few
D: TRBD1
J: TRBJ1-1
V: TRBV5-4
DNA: TGTGCCAGCAGCAGAAAGACAGGGGGGGACACTGAAGCTTTCTTT
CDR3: CASSRKTGGDTEAFF

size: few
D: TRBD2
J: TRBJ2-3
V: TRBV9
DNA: TGTGCCAGCAGCGTAGGAAGCGGGAGAGATCCAGATACGCAGTATTTT
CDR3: CASSVGSGRDPDTQYF

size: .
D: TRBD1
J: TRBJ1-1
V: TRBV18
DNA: TGTGCCAGCTCACCAGCACAGGGGGCTGAAGCTTTCTTT
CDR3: CASSPAQGAEAFF

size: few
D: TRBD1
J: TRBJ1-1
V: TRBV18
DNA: TGTGCCAGCTCACCGGGACAGGGGAGGAACACTGAAGCTTTCTTT
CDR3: CASSPGQGRNTEAFF

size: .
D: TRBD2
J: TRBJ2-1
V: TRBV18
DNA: TGTGCCAGCTCCCCGGACTACTCAGGACTAGGTGGTGAGCAGTTCTTC
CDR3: CASSPDYSGLGGEQFF

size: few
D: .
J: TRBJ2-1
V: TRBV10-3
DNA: TGTGCCATCAGTCCCGTCGTTTACAATGAGCAGTTCTTC
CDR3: CAISPVVYNEQFF

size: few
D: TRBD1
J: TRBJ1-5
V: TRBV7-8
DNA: TGTGCCAGCAGCTCCCAGGGGGCGAGCAATCAGCCCCAGCATTTT
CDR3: CASSSQGASNQPQHF

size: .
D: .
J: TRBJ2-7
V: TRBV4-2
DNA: TGTGCCAGCAGCCAAGATCTGAACAGGGCCGGCTACGAGCAGTACTTC
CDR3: CASSQDLNRAGYEQYF

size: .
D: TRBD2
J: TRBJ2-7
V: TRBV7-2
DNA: TGTGCCAGCAGCTTAGCATTAGCGGGAGTGGGCGAGCAGTACTTC
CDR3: CASSLALAGVGEQYF

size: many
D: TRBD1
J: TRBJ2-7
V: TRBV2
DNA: TGTGCCAGCAGTGAAAGGACAGGGGTGGAAGAGCAGTACTTC
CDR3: CASSERTGVEEQYF

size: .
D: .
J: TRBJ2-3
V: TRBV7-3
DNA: TGTGCCAGCAGCCCCACTCACATAGATACGCAGTATTTT
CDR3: CASSPTHIDTQYF

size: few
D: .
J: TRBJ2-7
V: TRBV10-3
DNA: TGTGCCATCAGTGAACAAGGATACGAGCAGTACTTC
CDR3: CAISEQGYEQYF

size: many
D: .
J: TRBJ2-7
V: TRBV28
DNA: TGTGCCAGCACCCCGGGGGCTAGCTGGGAGCAGTACTTC
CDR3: CASTPGASWEQYF

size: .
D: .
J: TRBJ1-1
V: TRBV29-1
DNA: TGCAGCGTTGAAGGCCGGAGGAACACTGAAGCTTTCTTT
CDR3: CSVEGRRNTEAFF

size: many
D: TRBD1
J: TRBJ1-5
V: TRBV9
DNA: TGTGCCAGCAGCGTAGACAGGGGGAATCAGCCCCAGCATTTT
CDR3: CASSVDRGNQPQHF

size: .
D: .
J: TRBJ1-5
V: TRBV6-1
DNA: TGTGCCAGCAGGGGGATGAATCAGCCCCAGCATTTT
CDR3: CASRGMNQPQHF

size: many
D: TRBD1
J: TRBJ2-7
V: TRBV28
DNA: TGTGCCAGCACTGGGACAGTTTACGAGCAGTACTTC
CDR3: CASTGTVYEQYF

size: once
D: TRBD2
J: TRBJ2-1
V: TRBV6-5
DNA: TGTGCCAGCAGTCAATTGGGAGCGGGACGATCTGAGCAGTTCTTC
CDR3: CASSQLGAGRSEQFF

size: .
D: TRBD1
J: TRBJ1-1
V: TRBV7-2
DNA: TGTGCCAGCAGTTCGACAGGGGTATACACTGAAGCTTTCTTT
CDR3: CASSSTGVYTEAFF

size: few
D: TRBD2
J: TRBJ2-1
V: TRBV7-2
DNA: TGTGCCAGCAGCTTAGCGGGGACTAGTGTTGGTGAGCAGTTCTTC
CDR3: CASSLAGTSVGEQFF

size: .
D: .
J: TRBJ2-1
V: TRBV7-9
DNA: TGTGCCAGCAGCTTAGCTGTATCGTCGAATGAGCAGTTCTTC
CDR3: CASSLAVSSNEQFF

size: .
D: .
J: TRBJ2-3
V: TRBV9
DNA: TGTGCCAGCAGCGGAAGCGGAGGCACAGATACGCAGTATTTT
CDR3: CASSGSGGTDTQYF

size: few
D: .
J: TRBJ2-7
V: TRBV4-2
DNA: TGTGCCAGCAGCCAAGATCTGGCCCCAGGAGGCGAGCAGTACTTC
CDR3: CASSQDLAPGGEQYF

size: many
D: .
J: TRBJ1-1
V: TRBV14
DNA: TGTGCCAGCAGCCAACTGACGGTCACTGAAGCTTTCTTT
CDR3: CASSQLTVTEAFF

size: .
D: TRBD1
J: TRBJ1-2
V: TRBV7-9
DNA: TGTGCCAGCAGCTTTGGACAGGCCCCCGTCTATGGCTACACCTTC
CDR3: CASSFGQAPVYGYTF

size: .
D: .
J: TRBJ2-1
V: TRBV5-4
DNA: TGTGCCAGCAGCTCTTTCCCCCCTTACTCCCGAAACAATGAGCAGTTCTTC
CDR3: CASSSFPPYSRNNEQFF

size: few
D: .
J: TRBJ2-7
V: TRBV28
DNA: TGTGCCAGCTGGTCAGGACGCGAGCAGTACTTC
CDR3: CASWSGREQYF

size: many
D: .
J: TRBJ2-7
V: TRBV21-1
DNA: TGTGCCACCTGGGACAGGGGAAACGAGCAGTACTTC
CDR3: CATWDRGNEQYF

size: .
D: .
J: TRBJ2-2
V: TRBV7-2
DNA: TGTGCCAGCAGCAGAAGGCGGGGCAGGGGTTATTCCGGGGAGCTGTTTTTT
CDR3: CASSRRRGRGYSGELFF

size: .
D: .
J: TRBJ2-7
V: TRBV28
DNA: TGTGCCAGCAGTTCGGGACAAGTAGAATACGAGCAGTACTTC
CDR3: CASSSGQVEYEQYF

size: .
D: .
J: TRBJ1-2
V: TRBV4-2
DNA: TGTGCCAGCAGCTTGGAGGACGGAGCCTTACGCACCTTC
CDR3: CASSLEDGALRTF

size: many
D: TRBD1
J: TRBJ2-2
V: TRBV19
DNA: TGTGCCAGTCGCAGACAGGGCGAAATCCCCGGGGAGCTGTTTTTT
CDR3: CASRRQGEIPGELFF

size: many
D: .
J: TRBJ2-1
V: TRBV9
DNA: TGTGCCAGCAGCCAAGGGCCCGACAATGAGCAGTTCTTC
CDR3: CASSQGPDNEQFF

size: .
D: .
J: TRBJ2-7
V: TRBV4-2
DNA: TGTGCCAGCAGCTTAACCGGACAGAGGAATTTGCAGTACTTC
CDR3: CASSLTGQRNLQYF

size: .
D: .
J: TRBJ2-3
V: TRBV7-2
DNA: TGTGCCAGCAGCTTAAAGTCTCGGGTTACAGATACGCAGTATTTT
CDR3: CASSLKSRVTDTQYF

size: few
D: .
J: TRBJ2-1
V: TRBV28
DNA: TGTGCCAGCAGACGAGCTAGCCCGAACAATGAGCAGTTCTTC
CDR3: CASRRASPNNEQFF

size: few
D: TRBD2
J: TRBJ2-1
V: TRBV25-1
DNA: TGTGCCAGCAGTGAATCCGCCGGGACTAGACGATACAATGAGCAGTTCTTC
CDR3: CASSESAGTRRYNEQFF

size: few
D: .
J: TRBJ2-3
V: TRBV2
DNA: TGTGCCAGCAGTAGCACAGATACGCAGTATTTT
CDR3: CASSSTDTQYF

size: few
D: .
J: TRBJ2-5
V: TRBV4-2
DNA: TGTGCCAGCAGCCAAGGGGGCGCAGGGATGTCAGAGACCCAGTACTTC
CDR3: CASSQGGAGMSETQYF

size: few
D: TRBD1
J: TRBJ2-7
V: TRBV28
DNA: TGTGCCAGCAGCTCCGCCGGGACAGGGAGATACGAGCAGTACTTC
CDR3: CASSSAGTGRYEQYF

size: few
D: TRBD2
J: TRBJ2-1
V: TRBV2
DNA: TGTGCCAGCCGGGGGACTAGCGGGAGAAATGAGCAGTTCTTC
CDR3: CASRGTSGRNEQFF

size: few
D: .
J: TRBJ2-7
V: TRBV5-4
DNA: TGTGCCAGCAGCTTGGGTCGGGAGTACGAGCAGTACTTC
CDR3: CASSLGREYEQYF

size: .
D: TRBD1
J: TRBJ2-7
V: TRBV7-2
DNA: TGTGCCAGCAGCTTAGGGACAGGAGTCTCCTACGAGCAGTACTTC
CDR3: CASSLGTGVSYEQYF

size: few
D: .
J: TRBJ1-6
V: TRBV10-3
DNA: TGTGCCATCTCCGGGCCAAATTCACCCCTCCACTTT
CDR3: CAISGPNSPLHF

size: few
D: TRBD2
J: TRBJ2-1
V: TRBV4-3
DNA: TGCGCCAGCAGTAACACTTTTAGCGGGAGGTCCTACAATGAGCAGTTCTTC
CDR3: CASSNTFSGRSYNEQFF

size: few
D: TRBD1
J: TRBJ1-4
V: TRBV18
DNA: TGTGCCAGCTCACCACGGGGACAGGGCGGTGAAAAACTGTTTTTT
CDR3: CASSPRGQGGEKLFF

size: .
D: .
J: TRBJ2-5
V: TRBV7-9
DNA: TGTGCCAGCAGCTTAGACTTTGGACCGCGGCTTACAGGCCAGTACTTC
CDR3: CASSLDFGPRLTGQYF

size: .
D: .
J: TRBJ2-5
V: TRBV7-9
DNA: TGTGCCAGCAGCTTAGCGCTATCTAGCAATGGAGAGACCCAGTACTTC
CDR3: CASSLALSSNGETQYF

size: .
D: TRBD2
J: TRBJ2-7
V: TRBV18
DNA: TGTGCCAGCCGACTCGGGACTAGCTCATCCTACGAGCAGTACTTC
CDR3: CASRLGTSSSYEQYF

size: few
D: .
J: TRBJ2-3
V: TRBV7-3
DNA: TGTGCCAGCAGCTTAACGGCTGACACAGATACGCAGTATTTT
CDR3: CASSLTADTDTQYF

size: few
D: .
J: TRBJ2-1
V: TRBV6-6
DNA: TGTGCCAGCAGTTATCCCCAGGGAGGTGCGGACAATGAGCAGTTCTTC
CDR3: CASSYPQGGADNEQFF

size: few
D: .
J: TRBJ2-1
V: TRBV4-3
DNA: TGCGCCAGCAGCCAAGATCGGGGAAAGCAGTTCTTC
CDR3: CASSQDRGKQFF